This T cell receptor (beta chain) is drawn from a study of cytomegalovirus exposure and HLA in healthy donors. With respect to this clone: Its antigen is unknown.

PCR primers comprised 60 Vbeta and 13 Jbeta primers. The method was immunoSEQ multiplex PCR; TCRdb's version includes in-frame clones alone and lacks a portion of them. The profile shows 130,000 to 150,000 clones, around 86% of them singletons. CDR1 is MNHNS and CDR2 is SASEGT in the germline V gene. The CDR3 is 14 amino acids. V dropped 4 bases and J dropped 3; count of bases not matched to a gene: 5. Study conclusions and caveats: In a later analysis, around 18,000 TCR beta sequences were associated with HLA alleles at 0.05 false discovery rate. Association of a missense DCLRE1C variant with TCR beta V- and J-gene trimming was reported in a later analysis. A highly shared variant cluster was judged a likely technical artifact. A later analysis showed TCR association rates differing by HLA locus, peaking at DRB1 and lowest at HLA-C.

Sequenced input: PBMCs. The chain employs TRBV6-1 and TRBJ2-7; TRBD2 matches at 8 bases. The TCR originated in a woman younger than 45 in good health and CMV-seronegative. CDR3 amino acids: CASSVAGGNYEQYF. CDR3 sequence (DNA): TGTGCCAGCAGTGTTGCGGGAGGAAACTACGAGCAGTACTTC.